The entry below describes one T cell receptor (beta chain). Its antigen is still unknown. The data belong to a study of T cell clonotyping in hematopoietic cell transplantation. Indicated time point: recipient sample about 28 days before transplant, after cytoreduction. Findings and limits, study-wide: Recipient TCR diversity dropped after transplant; expanded clonotypes rose from day 30 to 180.

V lost 3 bases and J 12 bases, leaving 20 bases between the germline ends. Germline lookup yields CDR1 ENHRY and CDR2 SYGVKD. The CDR3 length is 14 residues. Clones were read by immunoSEQ multiplex PCR, and TCRdb kept only the in-frame ones, dropping some. The data contain 35,000 to 45,000 clones, roughly 95% of them singletons. The source of this sequence is a man aged 40-55 years with chronic myeloid leukemia. Some clones in this sample may be carry-over from other donors' samples. Sequencing used peripheral blood mononuclear cells, obtained before stem cell transplant. The rearrangement uses TRBV10-3 and TRBJ1-2, with D perhaps matching TRBD1 (5 bases). This CDR3 is CAISDPAGQKAHTF. The CDR3 DNA reads as TGTGCCATCAGTGACCCCGCAGGGCAAAAGGCTCACACCTTC.